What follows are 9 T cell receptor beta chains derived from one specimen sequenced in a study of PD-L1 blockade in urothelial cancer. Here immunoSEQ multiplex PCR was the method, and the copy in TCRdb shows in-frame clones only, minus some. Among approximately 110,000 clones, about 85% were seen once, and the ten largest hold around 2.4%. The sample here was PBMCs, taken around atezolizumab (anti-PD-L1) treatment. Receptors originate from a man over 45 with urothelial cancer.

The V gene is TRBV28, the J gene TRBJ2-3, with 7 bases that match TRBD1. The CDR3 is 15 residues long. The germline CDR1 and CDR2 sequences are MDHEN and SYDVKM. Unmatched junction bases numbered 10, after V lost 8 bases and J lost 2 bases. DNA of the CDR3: TGTGCCAGCGGTGAGGGGGCGCCATCCACAGATACGCAGTATTTT. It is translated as CASGEGAPSTDTQYF.

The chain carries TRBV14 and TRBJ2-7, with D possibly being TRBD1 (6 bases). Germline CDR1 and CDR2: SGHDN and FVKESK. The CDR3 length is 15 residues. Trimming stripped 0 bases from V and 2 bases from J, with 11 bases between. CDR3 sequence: CASSQDGGQTYEQYF. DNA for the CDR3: TGTGCCAGCAGCCAAGATGGAGGACAGACCTACGAGCAGTACTTC. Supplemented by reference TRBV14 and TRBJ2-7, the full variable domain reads EAGVTQFPSHSVIEKGQTVTLRCDPISGHDNLYWYRRVMGKEIKFLLHFVKESKQDESGMPNNRFLAERTGGTYSTLKVQPAELEDSGVYFCASSQDGGQTYEQYFGPGTRLTVT.

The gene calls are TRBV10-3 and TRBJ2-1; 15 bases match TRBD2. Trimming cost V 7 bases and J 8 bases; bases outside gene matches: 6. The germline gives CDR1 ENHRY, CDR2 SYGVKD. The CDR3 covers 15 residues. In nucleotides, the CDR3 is TGTGCCATCAACGGACTAGCGGGAGGGCCAGATGAGCAGTTCTTC. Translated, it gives CAINGLAGGPDEQFF.

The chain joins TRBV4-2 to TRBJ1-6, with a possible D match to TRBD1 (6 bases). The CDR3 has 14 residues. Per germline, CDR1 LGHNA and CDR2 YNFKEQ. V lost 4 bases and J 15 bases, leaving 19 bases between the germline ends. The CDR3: CASSPSQGNSGLHF. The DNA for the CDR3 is TGTGCCAGCAGCCCCTCCCAGGGGAATTCAGGCCTCCACTTT.

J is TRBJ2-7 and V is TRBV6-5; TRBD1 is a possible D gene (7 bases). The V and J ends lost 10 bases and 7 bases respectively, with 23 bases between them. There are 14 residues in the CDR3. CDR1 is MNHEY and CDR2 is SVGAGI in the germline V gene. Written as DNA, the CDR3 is TGTGCCACCGCAACTGCTCAGGGGGAGGTTGAGCAGTACTTC. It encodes CATATAQGEVEQYF.

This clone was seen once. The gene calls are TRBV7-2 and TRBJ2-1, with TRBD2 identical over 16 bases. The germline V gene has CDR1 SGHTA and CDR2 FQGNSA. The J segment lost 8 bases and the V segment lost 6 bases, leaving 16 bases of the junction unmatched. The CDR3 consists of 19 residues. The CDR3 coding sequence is TGTGCCAGCAGTCTCTTGGGACTAGCGGGAGGGCCGATTAAGGATGAGCAGTTCTTC. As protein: CASSLLGLAGGPIKDEQFF.

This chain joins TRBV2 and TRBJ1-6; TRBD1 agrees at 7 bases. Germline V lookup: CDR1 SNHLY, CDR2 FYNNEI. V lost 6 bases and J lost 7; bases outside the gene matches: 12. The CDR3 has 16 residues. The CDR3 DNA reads TGTGCCAGCAGCCGGGACACGGGACAGAAGAATTCACCCCTCCACTTT. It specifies CASSRDTGQKNSPLHF.

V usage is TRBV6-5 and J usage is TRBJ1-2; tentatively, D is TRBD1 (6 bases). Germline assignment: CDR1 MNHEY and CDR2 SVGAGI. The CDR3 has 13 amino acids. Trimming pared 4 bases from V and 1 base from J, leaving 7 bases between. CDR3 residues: CASSSDSNYGYTF. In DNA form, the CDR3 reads TGTGCCAGCAGTTCGGACAGTAACTATGGCTACACCTTC.

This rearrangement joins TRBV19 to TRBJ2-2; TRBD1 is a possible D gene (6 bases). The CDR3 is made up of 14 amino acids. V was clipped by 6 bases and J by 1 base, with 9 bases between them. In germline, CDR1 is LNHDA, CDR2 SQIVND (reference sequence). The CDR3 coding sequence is TGTGCCAGTAGGGCAGGGGTGAACACCGGGGAGCTGTTTTTT. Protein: CASRAGVNTGELFF. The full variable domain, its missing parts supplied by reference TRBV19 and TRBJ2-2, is DGGITQSPKYLFRKEGQNVTLSCEQNLNHDAMYWYRQDPGQGLRLIYYSQIVNDFQKGDIAEGYSVSREKKESFPLTVTSAQKNPTAFYLCASRAGVNTGELFFGEGSRLTVL.